Below are 20 T cell receptor beta chains sequenced from a single sample in a study of cytomegalovirus exposure and HLA in healthy donors. Primers for the PCR totalled 60 Vbeta and 13 Jbeta. The data were produced by immunoSEQ multiplex PCR, yet TCRdb's version contains in-frame clones alone and is incomplete. The sample yields some 150,000 clones, around 80% seen once. The sequenced material came from PBMCs. These receptors were taken from a female donor in good health and CMV-seropositive.

This rearrangement joins TRBV21-1 to TRBJ1-4; the DNA was not used to check the table's D call, TRBD1. TRBV21-1 is deemed a pseudogene. This CDR3 comprises 15 residues. The DNA of the CDR3 is TGTGCCAGCAGCAAAGACACAGGGGTGGGAGAAAAACTGTTTTTT. The encoded protein is CASSKDTGVGEKLFF.

This chain links TRBV28 with TRBJ2-3; TRBD2 matches 10 bases. This CDR3 has 14 residues. Per the germline V gene, CDR1 is MDHEN and CDR2 is SYDVKM. The V gene end was trimmed by 7 bases and the J gene end by 4 bases; junction bases not matched to a gene: 5. In DNA, the CDR3 is TGTGCCAGCAACCAAGCGGGGGGGCCAGATACGCAGTATTTT. It translates to CASNQAGGPDTQYF.

The chain carries TRBV5-6 and TRBJ2-1; TRBD2 aligns across 7 bases. Germline V gene lookup returns CDR1 SGHDT and CDR2 YYEEEE. The V segment lost 4 bases and the J segment 8 bases; nucleotides outside the gene matches: 6. The CDR3 length is 13 residues. The CDR3 DNA sequence: TGTGCCAGCAGCCCGCGGGGGATCTATGAGCAGTTCTTC. Translating it yields CASSPRGIYEQFF.

This rearrangement joins TRBV7-9 to TRBJ1-2; 8 nucleotides line up with TRBD1. V was clipped by 1 base and J by 8 bases; unmatched bases: 6. CDR1 is SEHNR, CDR2 FQNEAQ, per germline (reference sequence). The CDR3 is 14 amino acids. The CDR3 is CASSLGTGIGGYTF. CDR3 coding DNA: TGTGCCAGCAGCTTAGGGACAGGGATTGGAGGCTACACCTTC.

This rearrangement joins TRBV7-2 to TRBJ1-3; 7 nucleotides match TRBD1. The germline CDR1 and CDR2 sequences are SGHTA and FQGNSA. The V gene end was trimmed by 3 bases and the J gene end by 4 bases; junction bases not matched to a gene: 9. There are 16 residues in the CDR3. The CDR3 DNA reads as TGTGCCAGCAGCTTGGGAAGGACAGGAACAGGAAACACCATATATTTT. Translating gives CASSLGRTGTGNTIYF. Full variable domain (remainder filled in from reference TRBV7-2 and TRBJ1-3): GAGVSQSPSNKVTEKGKDVELRCDPISGHTALYWYRQSLGQGLEFLIYFQGNSAPDKSGLPSDRFSAERTGGSVSTLTIQRTQQEDSAVYLCASSLGRTGTGNTIYFGEGSWLTVV.

V usage is TRBV19 and J usage is TRBJ1-2, with 9 bases matching TRBD1. V dropped 6 bases and J dropped 6; count of bases not matched to a gene: 2. The CDR3 runs 12 residues. In germline, CDR1 is LNHDA, CDR2 SQIVND (reference sequence). CDR3 residues: CASRGQGHGYTF. CDR3 coding DNA: TGTGCCAGTAGGGGACAGGGACATGGCTACACCTTC.

The chain joins TRBV7-2 to TRBJ2-7; the D gene is possibly TRBD1 (6 bases). In germline, CDR1 is SGHTA, CDR2 FQGNSA. The CDR3 sequence is 14 residues long. Trimming pared 4 bases from V and 5 bases from J, leaving 15 bases between. The CDR3 DNA sequence: TGTGCCAGCAGCTACCTGACAGGACCGAACGAGCAGTACTTC. Its translation: CASSYLTGPNEQYF.

The V gene is TRBV5-1, the J gene TRBJ2-5, with 8 bases matching TRBD2. The V segment lost 0 bases and the J segment 0 bases; nucleotides outside the gene matches: 1. CDR1 is SGHRS and CDR2 is YFSETQ in the germline V gene. This CDR3 contains 15 residues. The CDR3 DNA reads as TGCGCCAGCAGCTTGGCGGGAGGGTACCAAGAGACCCAGTACTTC. Translation: CASSLAGGYQETQYF. Together with reference TRBV5-1 and TRBJ2-5, the CDR3 gives the full variable domain: KAGVTQTPRYLIKTRGQQVTLSCSPISGHRSVSWYQQTPGQGLQFLFEYFSETQRNKGNFPGRFSGRQFSNSRSEMNVSTLELGDSALYLCASSLAGGYQETQYFGPGTRLLVL.

The chain employs TRBV28 and TRBJ1-6; D is perhaps TRBD1 (5 bases). V dropped 2 bases and J dropped 5 bases, with 7 bases sitting between them. This CDR3 contains 14 residues. Germline CDR1 MDHEN, CDR2 SYDVKM. This chain's CDR3 is CASSLGGNNSPLHF. The CDR3 bases are TGTGCCAGCAGTTTAGGGGGGAATAATTCACCCCTCCACTTT.

This chain connects TRBV4-1 to TRBJ1-2; tentatively, D is TRBD1 (5 bases). Germline assignment: CDR1 MGHRA and CDR2 YSYEKL. Trimming left V 3 bases short and J 4 bases short, with 21 bases between. This CDR3 is built from 17 residues. CDR3: CASSHPRGRREGYGYTF. CDR3 DNA sequence: TGCGCCAGCAGCCACCCGCGGGGTCGCAGGGAGGGCTATGGCTACACCTTC.

The chain employs TRBV2 and TRBJ2-7; TRBD1 agrees at 7 bases. CDR3 length equals 15 residues. Germline V gene sequence: CDR1 SNHLY, CDR2 FYNNEI. Losses at the gene ends were 7 bases for V and 3 bases for J; bases not matched to a gene: 12. The CDR3 loop reads CASKANPGQIYEQYF. CDR3 in DNA: TGTGCCAGCAAGGCGAACCCGGGACAGATCTACGAGCAGTACTTC.

This chain links TRBV10-1 with TRBJ2-7; possible D gene TRBD2, 6 bases. The V end lost 6 bases, the J end lost 6 bases, and 12 bases lay between the germline ends. Germline V gives CDR1 WNHNN, CDR2 SYGVQD (reference sequence). This CDR3 region has 12 residues. The DNA for the CDR3 is TGCGCCAGCAGCTCACTCGGGGGCGAGCAGTACTTC. Protein product: CASSSLGGEQYF.

This chain connects TRBV4-1 to TRBJ1-2, with D maybe TRBD1 (5 bases). In germline, CDR1 is MGHRA, CDR2 YSYEKL. V was pared by 4 bases and J by 7 bases, with 22 bases between. There are 16 residues in the CDR3. CDR3 nucleotide sequence: TGCGCCAGCAGCCCCATGTTAAGGGGCGCGATTGGTGGCTACACCTTC. It translates to CASSPMLRGAIGGYTF.

The chain carries TRBV30 and TRBJ1-1, with D possibly matching TRBD1 (5 bases). Looked up from germline, CDR1 is GTSNPN and CDR2 is SVGIG (reference sequence). The CDR3 length is 13 residues. V dropped 2 bases and J dropped 3 bases, with 10 bases sitting between them. In DNA, the CDR3 is TGTGCCTGGAGTTGGGGGGGGGACACTGAAGCTTTCTTT. Its translation: CAWSWGGDTEAFF.

The chain links TRBV19 to TRBJ1-4; D is uncertain. Germline values: CDR1 LNHDA, CDR2 SQIVND (reference sequence). The CDR3 runs 13 residues. The ends were cut back, 7 bases at V and 8 bases at J, with 14 bases in the middle. CDR3 loop: CASTRQAGEKLFF. The CDR3 DNA follows: TGTGCCAGTACCCGACAAGCGGGAGAAAAACTGTTTTTT.

The chain recombines TRBV27 with TRBJ2-3, with 13 bases matching TRBD2. The length of the CDR3 is 16 residues. The germline CDR1 and CDR2 sequences are MNHEY and SMNVEV (reference sequence). J lost 5 bases, V lost 5 bases, and 7 bases had no gene match. CDR3 bases: TGTGCCAGCAGTCACGGGACTAGCGGGATGGTAGATACGCAGTATTTT. Its translation is CASSHGTSGMVDTQYF.

The chain uses TRBV18 and TRBJ1-1; D is undetermined. The CDR3 sequence is 14 residues long. From germline, CDR1 is KGHSH and CDR2 LQKENI. Between the trimmed V and J ends, which lost 4 bases and 1 base, there was a span of 10 bases. This CDR3 reads CASSRIRENTEAFF. The CDR3 DNA reads as TGTGCCAGCTCACGAATCCGGGAGAACACTGAAGCTTTCTTT.

V gene TRBV6-6 combines with J gene TRBJ2-7; D not certain. Deletions cut 2 bases from V and 3 bases from J, with 11 bases between. Looked up from germline, CDR1 is MNHNY and CDR2 is SVGAGI (reference sequence). There are 14 residues in the CDR3. The CDR3, as DNA: TGTGCCAGCAGTTACGATGCGATAAACTACGAGCAGTACTTC. This codes for CASSYDAINYEQYF.

V usage is TRBV5-5 and J usage is TRBJ1-2; D is possibly TRBD1 (6 bases). CDR3 size: 13 residues. The V end was cut by 3 bases, the J end by 5 bases, with 11 bases between. Germline lookup yields CDR1 SGHKS and CDR2 YYEKEE (reference sequence). Here the CDR3 reads CASSSGGPYGYTF. As DNA, the CDR3 is TGTGCCAGCAGCTCGGGGGGCCCGTATGGCTACACCTTC. Full variable domain (missing parts from reference TRBV5-5 and TRBJ1-2): DAGVTQSPTHLIKTRGQQVTLRCSPISGHKSVSWYQQVLGQGPQFIFQYYEKEERGRGNFPDRFSARQFPNYSSELNVNALLLGDSALYLCASSSGGPYGYTFGSGTRLTVV.

The chain links TRBV5-4 to TRBJ2-7, with TRBD2 matching over 15 bases. Germline V gene data show CDR1 as SGHNT and CDR2 as YYREEE (reference sequence). V lost 4 bases to trimming and J lost 5 bases; unmatched junction nucleotides: 7. This CDR3 region has 16 residues. The CDR3 coding sequence is TGTGCCAGCAGCCTCGGGACTAGCGGGAGGTACCACGAGCAGTACTTC. Its translation is CASSLGTSGRYHEQYF.